These 21 T cell receptor beta chains were sequenced from one sample in a study of identical twins. MiXCR, applied by TCRdb to the 5' RACE reads, yields one record per CDR3 protein. The profile shows 420,000 or so distinct CDR3 sequences, about a fifth of them singletons. Sequenced: naive T cells sorted from blood. Source of these receptors: a man aged 50-60 years in good health.

A few counts support this clonotype. The V call is TRBV27, the J call TRBJ2-3; 12 nucleotides align to TRBD2. CDR3 length: 19 residues. V shed 4 bases, J shed 6 bases, and the junction held 17 bases outside the gene matches. Germline V gene data show CDR1 as MNHEY and CDR2 as SMNVEV (reference sequence). CDR3 in DNA: TGTGCCAGCAGTTCCTCTAGCGGGAGGGCCTCGGCAAGGGTCGATACGCAGTATTTT. It yields the protein CASSSSSGRASARVDTQYF.

This clonotype occurred a few times. The chain links TRBV6-5 to TRBJ1-1; the match to TRBD1 covers 7 bases. V lost 2 bases and J lost 5; bases outside the gene matches: 11. CDR1 MNHEY and CDR2 SVGAGI come from the germline V gene. The CDR3 is 16 residues long. The CDR3 bases are TGTGCCAGCAGTTACCCGAATCCAACAGGGGTAACTGAAGCTTTCTTT. This sequence encodes CASSYPNPTGVTEAFF.

This clonotype came up many times. This chain joins TRBV29-1 and TRBJ1-3; D uncertain. CDR3 size: 12 residues. Between the trimmed V and J ends, which lost 5 bases and 0 bases, there was a span of 5 bases. Germline V gives CDR1 SQVTM, CDR2 ANQGSEA. The CDR3 region has the DNA TGCAGCGTTCCGAGCTCTGGAAACACCATATATTTT. It translates to CSVPSSGNTIYF.

The chain carries TRBV6-1 and TRBJ1-1; D might be TRBD1 (6 bases). The CDR3 is 15 amino acids. The germline V and J ends were trimmed by 5 bases and 6 bases, with 19 bases remaining between them. Germline assignment: CDR1 MNHNS and CDR2 SASEGT. Written as DNA, the CDR3 is TGTGCCAGCAGTACGGGGGGGACACACAACTCTGAAGCTTTCTTT. This encodes CASSTGGTHNSEAFF.

The chain uses TRBV4-3 and TRBJ2-7; a weak D match, TRBD1 (6 bases). Germline CDR1 is LGHNA and CDR2 is YSLEER. V lost 0 bases, J lost 6 bases, and 12 bases lay in between. The CDR3 runs 14 residues. CDR3 bases: TGCGCCAGCAGCCAAGATGGCAGGGGTGGCGAGCAGTACTTC. The encoded protein is CASSQDGRGGEQYF.

This clonotype has only a few counts. The rearrangement links TRBV29-1 to TRBJ1-1, with 7 nucleotides matching TRBD1. Germline CDR1 reads SQVTM; CDR2 reads ANQGSEA. This CDR3 contains 14 residues. V shed 6 bases and J 1 base; nucleotides not matched to a gene: 8. The CDR3 spells CSVPPTGSNTEAFF. The CDR3, as DNA: TGCAGCGTCCCCCCGACAGGGTCGAACACTGAAGCTTTCTTT. The full variable domain, completed using reference TRBV29-1 and TRBJ1-1, is SAVISQKPSRDICQRGTSLTIQCQVDSQVTMMFWYRQQPGQSLTLIATANQGSEATYESGFVIDKFPISRPNLTFSTLTVSNMSPEDSSIYLCSVPPTGSNTEAFFGQGTRLTVV.

For the CDR3, the DNA is TGTGCCAGTAGTGCGACTAGCGGGAACAACAATGAGCAGTTCTTC. Encoded protein: CASSATSGNNNEQFF. The chain recombines TRBV19 with TRBJ2-1, with TRBD2 matching over 11 bases. There are 15 residues in the CDR3. Germline loops: CDR1 LNHDA, CDR2 SQIVND (reference sequence). V dropped 5 bases and J dropped 5; count of bases not matched to a gene: 5.

This chain uses TRBV9 with TRBJ1-1; no firm D call. The CDR3 sequence is 15 residues long. Germline values: CDR1 SGDLS, CDR2 YYNGEE. V lost 0 bases and J lost 1, with 10 bases in between. The CDR3 sequence: CASSVGGVTNTEAFF. The CDR3 DNA reads as TGTGCCAGCAGCGTAGGCGGGGTGACGAACACTGAAGCTTTCTTT.

The CDR3 spells CASSPPGRGKGYTF. CDR3 coding DNA: TGTGCCAGCTCACCGCCGGGCAGGGGGAAAGGCTACACCTTC. The chain combines TRBV18 with TRBJ1-2; the match to TRBD1 covers 7 bases. The CDR3 is made up of 14 amino acids. The V gene end was trimmed by 3 bases and the J gene end by 8 bases; junction bases not matched to a gene: 9. CDR1 is KGHSH, CDR2 LQKENI, per germline.

This clonotype has at least ten counts. The chain has TRBV28 and TRBJ2-5, with D uncertain. CDR1 is MDHEN and CDR2 is SYDVKM in the germline V gene. V was pared by 5 bases and J by 1 base, with 8 bases between. The CDR3 runs 13 residues. The CDR3 is CASSPDFQETQYF. The CDR3 region has the DNA TGTGCCAGCAGTCCTGACTTCCAAGAGACCCAGTACTTC.

This chain uses TRBV7-2 with TRBJ2-5; TRBD2 is a possible D gene (7 bases). With 5 bases removed from V and 4 bases from J, the gap between germline ends came to 20 bases. The length of the CDR3 is 16 residues. Germline loops: CDR1 SGHTA, CDR2 FQGNSA. CDR3 bases: TGTGCCAGCAGCCCGCGGGGCGGGGGCTTGTTAGAGACCCAGTACTTC. Translation gives CASSPRGGGLLETQYF.

V usage is TRBV7-9 and J usage is TRBJ2-1; a weak D match, TRBD1 (6 bases). Germline CDR1 and CDR2: SEHNR and FQNEAQ (reference sequence). Trimming stripped 5 bases from V and 1 base from J, with 15 bases between. The CDR3 has 16 residues. The CDR3 DNA reads as TGTGCCAGCAGCCACACAGGGACCCGTTCCTACAATGAGCAGTTCTTC. Residues: CASSHTGTRSYNEQFF.

The gene calls are TRBV10-3 and TRBJ2-7; D uncertain. The germline CDR1 and CDR2 sequences are ENHRY and SYGVKD. This CDR3 comprises 12 residues. With 0 bases removed from V and 7 bases from J, the gap between germline ends came to 7 bases. DNA of the CDR3: TGTGCCATCAGTGAGTCGGGAATGGAGCAGTACTTC. It yields the protein CAISESGMEQYF.

This clonotype was counted between two and nine times. J is TRBJ2-2 and V is TRBV29-1; D is undetermined. There are 14 residues in the CDR3. V was trimmed by 3 bases and J by 4 bases, leaving 12 bases between them. Germline-derived CDR1 and CDR2 are SQVTM and ANQGSEA. The CDR3 DNA sequence: TGCAGCGTTGACCCCGGGCCCGCCACCGGGGAGCTGTTTTTT. It is translated as CSVDPGPATGELFF.

This clonotype was seen at least ten times. This sequence joins TRBV10-3 and TRBJ1-3; D may be TRBD1 (6 bases). V lost 4 bases, J lost 0 bases, and 7 bases lay in between. CDR1 and CDR2 (germline): ENHRY, SYGVKD. The CDR3 consists of 14 residues. This CDR3 reads CAISGQDSGNTIYF. CDR3 sequence (DNA): TGTGCCATCAGTGGACAGGACTCTGGAAACACCATATATTTT.

Here the CDR3 reads CASSQSGSYEQYF. The CDR3 region has the DNA TGTGCCAGCAGCCAGAGCGGGAGCTACGAGCAGTACTTC. The chain links TRBV4-2 to TRBJ2-7, with 8 bases aligning to TRBD2. Per germline, CDR1 LGHNA and CDR2 YNFKEQ. This CDR3 is built from 13 residues. With V trimmed by 3 bases and J by 3 bases, 1 base remained unmatched.

This clonotype was seen many times. The rearrangement links TRBV4-3 to TRBJ2-1; 10 bases are shared with TRBD2. V lost 0 bases to trimming and J lost 0 bases; unmatched junction nucleotides: 8. The CDR3 runs 19 residues. Germline V CDR1 and CDR2: LGHNA, YSLEER. DNA for the CDR3: TGCGCCAGCAGCCAAGATCGGCTAGCGGGGGCAAGCTCCTACAATGAGCAGTTCTTC. Amino acids: CASSQDRLAGASSYNEQFF.

This clonotype was seen ten or more times. The chain is built from TRBV19 and TRBJ2-5; D gene ambiguous. CDR1 LNHDA and CDR2 SQIVND come from the germline V gene (reference sequence). V was shortened by 7 bases and J by 1 base, with 10 bases between the two germline ends. The CDR3 length is 13 residues. This CDR3 reads CASTPRGQETQYF. CDR3 coding DNA: TGTGCCAGTACCCCCAGAGGCCAAGAGACCCAGTACTTC.

This clonotype has ten or more counts. The rearrangement uses TRBV9 and TRBJ2-7; 7 bases line up with TRBD1. Germline CDR1 is SGDLS and CDR2 is YYNGEE. The CDR3 is 14 residues long. The V and J ends lost 1 base and 1 base, in that order; junction bases with no gene match: 2. The CDR3 region is CASSVQGQSYEQYF. The CDR3 DNA reads as TGTGCCAGCAGCGTACAGGGACAGTCCTACGAGCAGTACTTC.

The CDR3 DNA reads TGTGCCAGCAGTTTGGCAGGGGGCGTCACCTACAATGAGCAGTTCTTC. Translated: CASSLAGGVTYNEQFF. The gene calls are TRBV28 and TRBJ2-1, with 8 bases matching TRBD1. Germline V gene data show CDR1 as MDHEN and CDR2 as SYDVKM. The CDR3 has 16 residues. V lost 3 bases, J lost 2 bases, and 6 bases stayed unmatched. Full variable domain (outside the CDR3, taken from reference TRBV28 and TRBJ2-1): DVKVTQSSRYLVKRTGEKVFLECVQDMDHENMFWYRQDPGLGLRLIYFSYDVKMKEKGDIPEGYSVSREKKERFSLILESASTNQTSMYLCASSLAGGVTYNEQFFGPGTRLTVL.

The J gene is TRBJ1-1, the V gene TRBV7-6; D is undetermined. This CDR3 is built from 13 residues. Per germline, CDR1 SGHVS and CDR2 FNYEAQ. V was cut by 6 bases and J by 6 bases, with 14 bases left in between. The CDR3 sequence is CASSPRTESEAFF. The DNA of the CDR3 is TGTGCCAGCAGTCCACGGACTGAATCTGAAGCTTTCTTT.